Listed below are T cell receptor beta chains from one sample, sequenced in a study of cytomegalovirus exposure and HLA in healthy donors. Profiling relied on immunoSEQ multiplex PCR, and the TCRdb table lists in-frame clones only, not all of them. Of 210,000 or so clones listed, approximately 80% are singletons. The source material was PBMCs. The receptor source for this set is a middle-aged woman in good health and CMV-seronegative. The CDR3 runs from the conserved cysteine through the conserved F or W. The D gene is left open where the match is weak. Clone sizes are given selectively: once, few, many, or a class where the clone is expanded.

-,TRBV5-4,-,TRBJ2-7,TGTGCCAGCAGCTCCGGCGGCGGGGTGTCCTACGAGCAGTACTTC,CASSSGGGVSYEQYF
-,TRBV6-5,-,TRBJ1-2,TGTGCCAGCAGTTACTCGCTCACCGGGACATCTTATGGCTACACCTTC,CASSYSLTGTSYGYTF
TRBD2,TRBV11-2,-,TRBJ2-7,TGTGCCAGCAGCTTAGGGACTAGTCGGAGTGAGCAGTACTTC,CASSLGTSRSEQYF
-,TRBV10-3,-,TRBJ1-2,TGTGCCATCTCAGCCCCCCGGGGACAACCAGCTAACTATGGCTACCCCTTC,CAISAPRGQPANYGYPF
TRBD2,TRBV7-9,-,TRBJ2-1,TGTGCCAGCAGCTTGGGACTAGCGGGGGGAAGAACGTTCTTC,CASSLGLAGGRTFF
-,TRBV11-1,-,TRBJ1-1,TGTGCCAGCACTCATGGAGCGGGGACTGAAGCTTTCTTT,CASTHGAGTEAFF
TRBD1,TRBV9,-,TRBJ1-2,TGTGCCAGCAGCGTGTCCGGGACAGCGTATGGCTACACCTTC,CASSVSGTAYGYTF
TRBD1,TRBV7-9,-,TRBJ1-2,TGTGCCAGCAGCTTAGCAGACCCCTCAGGGGGCTGGGGCTACACCTTC,CASSLADPSGGWGYTF
-,TRBV7-6,-,TRBJ2-5,TGTGCCAGCAGCTCCTATACGGAGACCCAGTACTTC,CASSSYTETQYF
TRBD1,TRBV30,-,TRBJ1-2,TGTGCCTGGAATCCGACAGGGTATGGCTACACCTTC,CAWNPTGYGYTF
TRBD2,TRBV6-6,few,TRBJ2-1,TGTGCCAGCACTGTACTAGCGGGGGGCCTCAATGAGCAGTTCTTC,CASTVLAGGLNEQFF
-,TRBV11-3,-,TRBJ1-1,TGTGCCAGCAGCGTGGTAACGGGGGGAAGAGCTTTCTTT,CASSVVTGGRAFF
TRBD1,TRBV6-1,-,TRBJ1-1,TGTGCCAGCAGTGAGGGGGGACAGGGGAGGGCTGAAGCTTTCTTT,CASSEGGQGRAEAFF
TRBD1,TRBV15,-,TRBJ1-1,TGTGCCACCAGCAGAGAAAGGGGGCGGAGAACTGAAGCTTTCTTT,CATSRERGRRTEAFF
TRBD2,TRBV19,-,TRBJ2-3,TGTGCCAGTAGTCTCGGACTAGCGGCAGATACGCAGTATTTT,CASSLGLAADTQYF
-,TRBV2,-,TRBJ1-6,TGTGCCAGCATTTCCGGTTCTGTTGGACCCCTCCACTTT,CASISGSVGPLHF
TRBD1,TRBV13,-,TRBJ1-2,TGTGCCAGCAGCTTAAATACCGGGACAGGGATGGGCTACACCTTC,CASSLNTGTGMGYTF
TRBD2,TRBV9,-,TRBJ2-3,TGTGCCAGCAGCGTCCTAGCGGGGGGGGGAGATACGCAGTATTTT,CASSVLAGGGDTQYF
TRBD2,TRBV9,-,TRBJ2-1,TGTGCCAGCAGCGTAGGGTCTAGCGGTGACAATGAGCAGTTCTTC,CASSVGSSGDNEQFF
-,TRBV27,-,TRBJ2-3,TGTGCCAGCAGTTCCCCCGGGACAAGCGACACAGATACGCAGTATTTT,CASSSPGTSDTDTQYF
-,TRBV6-6,few,TRBJ2-1,TGTGCCAGCAGTCCAATCGGACAGCTGATTTACAATGAGCAGTTCTTC,CASSPIGQLIYNEQFF
-,TRBV6-5,few,TRBJ1-1,TGTGCCAGCAGCCCCACAGGATCCTTCGGTGAAGCTTTCTTT,CASSPTGSFGEAFF
-,TRBV19,-,TRBJ2-6,TGTGCCAGTAGTTATGGGGCCAACGTCCTGACTTTC,CASSYGANVLTF
-,TRBV28,-,TRBJ2-7,TGTGCCAGCAGTTTCTCCTACGAGCAGTACTTC,CASSFSYEQYF
TRBD1,TRBV6-5,-,TRBJ1-4,TGTGCCAGCAGTTGGACAGGGCCTAATGAAAAACTGTTTTTT,CASSWTGPNEKLFF
-,TRBV27,-,TRBJ2-7,TGTGCCAGCAGTAAAAACAGGGACTCCTACGAGCAGTACTTC,CASSKNRDSYEQYF
TRBD1,TRBV6-1,-,TRBJ2-5,TGTGCCAGCAGGACGACAGGGCCAGAGACCCAGTACTTC,CASRTTGPETQYF
-,TRBV7-9,once,TRBJ1-4,TGTGCCAGCAGCTATCCACCAACAGGGACGGGTAATGAAAAACTGTTTTTT,CASSYPPTGTGNEKLFF
TRBD1,TRBV15,few,TRBJ1-6,TGTGCCACCAGCAGAGAGGGCAGGGGGCATTCACCCCTCCACTTT,CATSREGRGHSPLHF
-,TRBV10-3,few,TRBJ2-7,TGTGCCATCACGAGGGAGTCGGGCTCCTACGAGCAGTACTTC,CAITRESGSYEQYF
-,TRBV4-3,-,TRBJ2-3,TGCGCCAGCAGCCAAGGGCCCGGGGATACGCAGTATTTT,CASSQGPGDTQYF
TRBD2,TRBV7-2,-,TRBJ2-1,TGTGCCAGCAGCCCCGGGACTAGTCCTTACAATGAGCAGTTCTTC,CASSPGTSPYNEQFF
TRBD1,TRBV7-2,once,TRBJ1-1,TGTGCCAGCAGCTTAGGGGGGACAGGAAGGGTGAACACTGAAGCTTTCTTT,CASSLGGTGRVNTEAFF
TRBD2,TRBV11-3,-,TRBJ2-3,TGTGCCAGCAGGGAGGGGACTAGTTTGATTACAGATACGCAGTATTTT,CASREGTSLITDTQYF
-,TRBV15,-,TRBJ2-1,TGTGCCACCAGCAGAGAGGGACAAACAAAAACGCACAATGAGCAGTTCTTC,CATSREGQTKTHNEQFF
-,TRBV19,-,TRBJ1-1,TGTGCCAGTCACGGACTCATGAACACTGAAGCTTTCTTT,CASHGLMNTEAFF
-,TRBV6-5,-,TRBJ1-5,TGTGCCAGCAGTGAATTGGGGGGATATCAGCCCCAGCATTTT,CASSELGGYQPQHF
TRBD1,TRBV9,-,TRBJ2-2,TGTGCCAGCAGCCTTCAGGGGGCGACCGGGGAGCTGTTTTTT,CASSLQGATGELFF
TRBD1,TRBV7-2,-,TRBJ2-7,TGTGCCAGCAGCTTAGGTGGGCCAGGGGGCGCGCGTGAGCAGTACTTC,CASSLGGPGGAREQYF
TRBD1,TRBV9,-,TRBJ1-2,TGTGCCAGCAGCGTAGAGACAGGGGAGGCTAACTATGGCTACACCTTC,CASSVETGEANYGYTF
-,TRBV28,-,TRBJ1-1,TGTGCCAGCAGTTCCATCCGAACAGGGACGTTCCGAAGGAACACTGAAGCTTTCTTT,CASSSIRTGTFRRNTEAFF
TRBD1,TRBV6-1,-,TRBJ2-7,TGTGCCAGCAGTGAAGGACCACAGGGGGTCATTCCCTACGAGCAGTACTTC,CASSEGPQGVIPYEQYF
-,TRBV6-5,-,TRBJ1-4,TGTGCCAGCAGTTACTCGACAGGCCATAATGAAAAACTGTTTTTT,CASSYSTGHNEKLFF
TRBD1,TRBV6-5,-,TRBJ2-1,TGTGCCAGCAGTGACAGGGTCCTCCACCTGGGGCAGTTCTTC,CASSDRVLHLGQFF
-,TRBV15,-,TRBJ2-7,TGTGCCACCAGCAGAGATGTGGGCATCAACGAGCAGTACTTC,CATSRDVGINEQYF